The T cell receptor beta chain described here comes from a study of blood T cell repertoires in COVID-19 (TCRdb year 2020). Concerning the study at large: Samples from collaborators originated in the United States, Italy and Spain and spanned both the acute and convalescent phases of COVID-19. The prospective study material was composed of cDNA or gDNA derived from T cells, B-cell-depleted T cells, or PBMCs. The dataset comprised deeply sampled blood TCRbeta repertoires from subjects exposed to, actively infected with, or recovered from COVID-19. The repertoires were released in a freely available public database intended as a resource for research on the immune response to SARS-CoV-2. Samples came from the ongoing ImmuneRACE study (first 160 participants) plus 1,254 subjects from 6 global collaborators. A de-identified subject ID, COVID-19 status, age in years and sex were almost always included in the sample metadata. Where available, HLA class I and class II types were taken from metadata supplied by the sample provider and were not determined by assay-based typing. What the research found in general, with its limitations: Clinical and demographic metadata were provided uncurated, with the amount varying by source and participant.

Each collaborating institution followed its own protocols to collect whole blood in K2EDTA tubes. Collaborator samples were shipped for TCRbeta analysis as frozen whole blood, isolated PBMCs, or DNA extracted from either sample type. TCRbeta CDR3 regions were amplified from genomic DNA using the immunoSEQ Assay, a bias-controlled multiplex PCR. In the source study's methods: The number of nucleated cells in each sample was estimated by amplification of reference gene primers within the assay. To quantify the absolute abundance of each unique TCRbeta CDR3 rearrangement, sequence reads were collapsed and filtered. For each sample, productive Simpson clonality was calculated as the square root of Simpson's diversity index across productive rearrangements. Held by TCRdb, this immuneACCESS table contains in-frame sequences only and omits some clones. Under half of the omission traces to an unresolved V gene where checked; the cause of the rest is unknown. D and trimming were read from the DNA, whereas the V and J calls and clone size are those reported in that table. Within this sample are some 270,000 clones, with about 89% of them counted one time only. The ten largest make up 0.75% to 0.9% of the sample.

With respect to this clone: Its antigen has not been determined. No base-level quality is on record; no much larger clone is a single base apart.

CDR1 and CDR2, looked up from the germline V gene (reference sequence), are MNHNY and SVGAGI. Inclusive of the bounding cysteine and phenylalanine, the CDR3 is 15 residues long. Only the CDR3 portion is preserved as DNA: 45 bases, with reading frame beginning at the first base. Relative to germline, V is missing 6 bases and J is missing 0 bases, with 8 bases of the junction outside any gene match. The TCR comes from a man aged 30 to 39 with acute or convalescent COVID-19. The chain is encoded by TRBV6-6 joined to TRBJ2-7; 7 middle bases align to TRBD2. Input material: peripheral blood. For the CDR3, the sequence is CASSLGGGGSYEQYF. The DNA sequence reads TGTGCCAGCAGCCTTGGGGGGGGAGGCTCCTACGAGCAGTACTTC.